The rows below give T cell receptor beta chains drawn from one sample of a study of shared T cell receptors in the human thymus. Sequencing was performed with immunoSEQ multiplex PCR; in TCRdb, only in-frame clones are kept and a portion is missing. The sample contains about 610,000 clones, around nine tenths of which appear only once. The same sample was also used in a study of human thymus T cells.

The sequencing input was thymocytes. The receptors originated from a boy in the first two years of life with a congenital heart defect. CDR3s include the opening cysteine and the closing phenylalanine or tryptophan. The D gene is left open where the match is weak. Size is omitted from some rows. Given values are once, few, many or a class for expanded clones.

D: -
size: -
V: TRBV6-1
J: TRBJ2-1
DNA: TGTGCCAGCGGTTCGGGTAGCGCGAGAGGTGAGCAGTTCTTC
CDR3: CASGSGSARGEQFF

D: -
size: -
V: TRBV6-5
J: TRBJ2-7
DNA: TGTGCCAGCTCCCCGCGGGCAACCAGCATCCACGAGCAGTACTTC
CDR3: CASSPRATSIHEQYF

D: -
size: once
V: TRBV9
J: TRBJ2-7
DNA: TGTGCCAGCAGCGCCAGGGGAGTAGGTTACGAGCAGTACTTC
CDR3: CASSARGVGYEQYF

D: TRBD2
size: once
V: TRBV27
J: TRBJ2-5
DNA: TGTGCCAGCAGTTTATACCCTAGCGGGATAAGGGAGACCCAGTACTTC
CDR3: CASSLYPSGIRETQYF

D: -
size: -
V: TRBV27
J: TRBJ1-1
DNA: TGTGCCAGCATGGGCTGGCGTACTGAAGCTTTCTTT
CDR3: CASMGWRTEAFF

D: -
size: -
V: TRBV14
J: TRBJ1-2
DNA: TGTGCCAGCAGCAGACAGATTAACTATGGCTACACCTTC
CDR3: CASSRQINYGYTF

D: -
size: -
V: TRBV10-2
J: TRBJ1-5
DNA: TGCGCCAGCAGTGATCCGGGGAGAAAGGGTCAGCCCCAGCATTTT
CDR3: CASSDPGRKGQPQHF

D: TRBD2
size: -
V: TRBV5-4
J: TRBJ2-7
DNA: TGTGCCAGCAGCTTGTTAAGCGGGAGCTCCTACGAGCAGTACTTC
CDR3: CASSLLSGSSYEQYF

D: TRBD1
size: -
V: TRBV6-1
J: TRBJ2-7
DNA: TGTGCCATCTTCGGGACAGGGTCCTCCTACGAGCAGTACTTC
CDR3: CAIFGTGSSYEQYF

D: TRBD2
size: -
V: TRBV7-6
J: TRBJ2-5
DNA: TGTGCCAGCAGCCGCGCCGGGACTAGCGGGATCCAAGAGACCCAGTACTTC
CDR3: CASSRAGTSGIQETQYF

D: -
size: once
V: TRBV6-6
J: TRBJ2-7
DNA: TGTGCCAGCAGGTGGGAGGCCCCCGGTGGGGAGCAGTACTTC
CDR3: CASRWEAPGGEQYF

D: -
size: -
V: TRBV12-5
J: TRBJ2-7
DNA: TGTGCTAGTGGTTTGGTACCCCAGGATGGGAGCGGAGGAGACTGGGGCGAGCAGTACTTC
CDR3: CASGLVPQDGSGGDWGEQYF

D: TRBD2
size: once
V: TRBV6-6
J: TRBJ2-7
DNA: TGTGCCAGCAGTTTCCGACGGGAGGCCCGCCGGGAGCAGTACTTC
CDR3: CASSFRREARREQYF

D: -
size: -
V: TRBV6-4
J: TRBJ1-5
DNA: TGTGCCAGCAGTGACTTGGGCTCCCAGCCCCAGCATTTT
CDR3: CASSDLGSQPQHF

D: TRBD1
size: -
V: TRBV5-8
J: TRBJ2-4
DNA: TGTGCCAGCAGCTCGCCACAGGGGGCCAAAAACATTCAGTACTTC
CDR3: CASSSPQGAKNIQYF

D: TRBD2
size: -
V: TRBV5-8
J: TRBJ2-1
DNA: TGTGCCAGCAGCCCGGGCCCAGCGGGAGGGCCTGGGGGGTACAATGAGCAGTTCTTC
CDR3: CASSPGPAGGPGGYNEQFF

D: -
size: few
V: TRBV6-6
J: TRBJ2-1
DNA: TGTGCCAGCAGCCCTCCCTCCCGGGAGAGCCACAATGAGCAGTTCTTC
CDR3: CASSPPSRESHNEQFF

D: -
size: -
V: TRBV10-3
J: TRBJ1-3
DNA: TGTGCCATCAGTGTAACACGACACCCGGGAGGAAACACCATATATTTT
CDR3: CAISVTRHPGGNTIYF

D: -
size: -
V: TRBV5-8
J: TRBJ1-1
DNA: TGTGCCAGCAGCTTTCTACCAGCGGGACACGGGAACACTGAAGCTTTCTTT
CDR3: CASSFLPAGHGNTEAFF

D: -
size: once
V: TRBV28
J: TRBJ2-1
DNA: TGTGCCAGCAGTTACCCGGGCCGGCGGGGTTCTGAGCAGTTCTTC
CDR3: CASSYPGRRGSEQFF

D: -
size: few
V: TRBV28
J: TRBJ2-7
DNA: TGTGCCAGCAGTTTACGACAGTTGGGCGAGCAGTACTTC
CDR3: CASSLRQLGEQYF

D: -
size: once
V: TRBV7-3
J: TRBJ2-1
DNA: TGTGCCAGCAGCTACTTCCGGGACTCGAGGGCCAATGAGCAGTTCTTC
CDR3: CASSYFRDSRANEQFF

D: TRBD2
size: -
V: TRBV11-1
J: TRBJ2-7
DNA: TGTGCCAGCAGCTACTCCGGGACTAGCGAATACGAGCAGTACTTC
CDR3: CASSYSGTSEYEQYF

D: TRBD2
size: -
V: TRBV4-2
J: TRBJ2-7
DNA: TGTGCCAGCAGCCAACCCCACGCGGGAGTCAGGGAGCAGTACTTC
CDR3: CASSQPHAGVREQYF

D: -
size: -
V: TRBV10-3
J: TRBJ2-1
DNA: TGTGCCATCAGTGAGAAGGAACTAGCAAGGACCTACAATGAGCAGTTCTTC
CDR3: CAISEKELARTYNEQFF

D: TRBD1
size: -
V: TRBV27
J: TRBJ1-5
DNA: TGTGCCAGCAGCCCCGGGACAGGGAGCAATCAGCCCCAGCATTTT
CDR3: CASSPGTGSNQPQHF

D: -
size: once
V: TRBV9
J: TRBJ2-7
DNA: TGTGCCAGCAGCGTAACAGGGACCTCCTACGAGCAGTACTTC
CDR3: CASSVTGTSYEQYF

D: -
size: -
V: TRBV4-3
J: TRBJ2-1
DNA: TGCGCCAGCAGCCAAGATTGGAGGATAGTCAGGCGCAATGAGCAGTTCTTC
CDR3: CASSQDWRIVRRNEQFF

D: -
size: -
V: TRBV15
J: TRBJ2-7
DNA: TGTGCCACCAGCAGAGATGGGGATGGGCGGGCAGCCTACGAGCAGTACTTC
CDR3: CATSRDGDGRAAYEQYF

D: TRBD2
size: -
V: TRBV14
J: TRBJ2-5
DNA: TGTGCCAGCAGCGCAAGAGGGACTAGCGGCCAAGAGACCCAGTACTTC
CDR3: CASSARGTSGQETQYF

D: TRBD1
size: -
V: TRBV28
J: TRBJ2-2
DNA: TGTGCCAGCAGTTTCGCGGGACAGGGGGCCCTGGTGAACACCGGGGAGCTGTTTTTT
CDR3: CASSFAGQGALVNTGELFF

D: -
size: -
V: TRBV19
J: TRBJ1-5
DNA: TGTGCCAGTAGTCCCCCGCCGACAGGATTCAGCAATCAGCCCCAGCATTTT
CDR3: CASSPPPTGFSNQPQHF

D: TRBD1
size: once
V: TRBV5-1
J: TRBJ1-1
DNA: TGCGCCAGCAGCTTTGGAGGACAGGGGGCCACTGAAGCTTTCTTT
CDR3: CASSFGGQGATEAFF

D: -
size: -
V: TRBV28
J: TRBJ2-7
DNA: TGTGCCAGCAACCGAGGCAGGGATCGGTGGGGGCTCTACGAGCAGTACTTC
CDR3: CASNRGRDRWGLYEQYF

D: -
size: few
V: TRBV12-1
J: TRBJ2-7
DNA: TGTGCCAGCAGCTGCCTTAGAATTATCCACGAGCAGTACTTC
CDR3: CASSCLRIIHEQYF

D: -
size: -
V: TRBV4-1
J: TRBJ1-2
DNA: TGCGCCAGCAGCCAAGATTCCCTCGGCGGCTATGGCTACACCTTC
CDR3: CASSQDSLGGYGYTF

D: -
size: -
V: TRBV6-1
J: TRBJ2-1
DNA: TGTGCCAGCAAGCAGGGCGATGAGCAGTTCTTC
CDR3: CASKQGDEQFF

D: TRBD1
size: -
V: TRBV30
J: TRBJ2-7
DNA: TGTGCCTGGAGTGTGACCGACAGGGCCCCCTACGAGCAGTACTTC
CDR3: CAWSVTDRAPYEQYF

D: -
size: -
V: TRBV28
J: TRBJ1-5
DNA: TGTGCCAGCAGTTCCGGAGAGGGGGATCAGCCCCAGCATTTT
CDR3: CASSSGEGDQPQHF

D: TRBD2
size: -
V: TRBV10-2
J: TRBJ2-1
DNA: TGCGCCACGGCCGGGACTAGGTGGTGTGAGCAGTTCTTC
CDR3: CATAGTRWCEQFF

D: TRBD1
size: once
V: TRBV11-2
J: TRBJ2-2
DNA: TGTGCCAGCAGCTTACGGGACAGGGAGAACACCGGGGAGCTGTTTTTT
CDR3: CASSLRDRENTGELFF

D: TRBD1
size: -
V: TRBV5-4
J: TRBJ1-2
DNA: TGTGCCAGCAGCTCATTCAACAGGGGACCCTATGGCTACACCTTC
CDR3: CASSSFNRGPYGYTF

D: -
size: -
V: TRBV5-1
J: TRBJ2-7
DNA: TGCGCCAGCACGTCTAGCTCGAACCTCTCCTACGAGCAGTACTTC
CDR3: CASTSSSNLSYEQYF

D: -
size: once
V: TRBV28
J: TRBJ2-7
DNA: TGTGCCAGCAAACCCGTGACAGTCTACGAGCAGTACTTC
CDR3: CASKPVTVYEQYF

D: -
size: -
V: TRBV7-9
J: TRBJ1-1
DNA: TGTGCCAGCAGCCCCCGTTGGGGGGATAACACTGAAGCTTTCTTT
CDR3: CASSPRWGDNTEAFF

D: TRBD1
size: -
V: TRBV4-3
J: TRBJ1-1
DNA: TGCGCCAGCAGCCAAGATATGGGACAGATGAACACTGAAGCTTTCTTT
CDR3: CASSQDMGQMNTEAFF

D: -
size: -
V: TRBV18
J: TRBJ2-7
DNA: TGTGCCAGCTCACCACCGGGGAGCACCTTACTCTACGAGCAGTACTTC
CDR3: CASSPPGSTLLYEQYF

D: TRBD2
size: -
V: TRBV5-6
J: TRBJ2-7
DNA: TGTGCCAGCAGCTTGGGAGTTTTACGGGAGGGGTTGGGGGAGCAGTACTTC
CDR3: CASSLGVLREGLGEQYF

D: TRBD2
size: few
V: TRBV19
J: TRBJ2-4
DNA: TGTGCCAGTAGTACCCCAACTAGCGGGAGGGAGACCAAAAACATTCAGTACTTC
CDR3: CASSTPTSGRETKNIQYF

D: -
size: -
V: TRBV9
J: TRBJ2-1
DNA: TGTGCCAGCAGCGCCACCGACCAGGGGTTGCCCTACTACAATGAGCAGTTCTTC
CDR3: CASSATDQGLPYYNEQFF

D: TRBD2
size: few
V: TRBV14
J: TRBJ2-7
DNA: TGTGCCAGCAGCCAAGGAACTAGCGGAGGTCGCTACGAGCAGTACTTC
CDR3: CASSQGTSGGRYEQYF

D: TRBD1
size: -
V: TRBV7-9
J: TRBJ2-7
DNA: TGTGCCAGCAGTCGAACCGGGACAGGGGGGTCCTACGAGCAGTACTTC
CDR3: CASSRTGTGGSYEQYF

D: TRBD2
size: -
V: TRBV10-3
J: TRBJ2-7
DNA: TGTGCCATCAGTGGCCTCGCGGGGGGGTCCTACGAGCAGTACTTC
CDR3: CAISGLAGGSYEQYF

D: TRBD1
size: -
V: TRBV6-1
J: TRBJ2-7
DNA: TGTGCCAGCAGAACAGGGGGGAATTTATCCGAGCAGTACTTC
CDR3: CASRTGGNLSEQYF

D: TRBD2
size: -
V: TRBV19
J: TRBJ2-7
DNA: TGTGCCAGTAGTTCATCGGGACTAGTTGACTACGAGCAGTACTTC
CDR3: CASSSSGLVDYEQYF

D: -
size: -
V: TRBV5-4
J: TRBJ1-2
DNA: TGTGCCAGCAGCCACACAGGGTCCAACTATGGCTACACCTTC
CDR3: CASSHTGSNYGYTF

D: -
size: -
V: TRBV4-2
J: TRBJ2-7
DNA: TGTGCCAGCAGCCAAGTTACCCCTTTAGAAAGCCGATCCGTCTACGAGCAGTACTTC
CDR3: CASSQVTPLESRSVYEQYF

D: TRBD2
size: -
V: TRBV29-1
J: TRBJ2-1
DNA: TGCAGCGTTCGGACGACTAGCGGGAGTTCCTACAATGAGCAGTTCTTC
CDR3: CSVRTTSGSSYNEQFF

D: -
size: -
V: TRBV4-1
J: TRBJ2-7
DNA: TGCGCCAGCAGCCAAAGTGGCGGGGCCTATTCCTACGAGCAGTACTTC
CDR3: CASSQSGGAYSYEQYF